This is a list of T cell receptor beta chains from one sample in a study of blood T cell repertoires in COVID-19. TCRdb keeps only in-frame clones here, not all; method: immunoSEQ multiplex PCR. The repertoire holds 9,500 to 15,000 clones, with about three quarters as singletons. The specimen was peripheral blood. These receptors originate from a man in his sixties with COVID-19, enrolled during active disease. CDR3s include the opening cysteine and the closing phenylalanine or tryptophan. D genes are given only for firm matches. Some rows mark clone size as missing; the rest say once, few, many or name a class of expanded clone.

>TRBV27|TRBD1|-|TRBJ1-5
TGTGCCAGTGGGACAGGGTTTTTGAATCAGCCCCGGCATTTT
CASGTGFLNQPRHF
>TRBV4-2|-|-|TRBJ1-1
TGTGCCAGCAGCCCCCCCCGACAGACAAACACTGAAGCTTTCTTT
CASSPPRQTNTEAFF
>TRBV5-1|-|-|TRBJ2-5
TGCGCCAGCAGCTTGTTCCCCCGTGGAGGGGCAGAGACCCAGTACTTC
CASSLFPRGGAETQYF
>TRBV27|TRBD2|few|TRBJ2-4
TGTGCCAGCAGCCGCCTGGTCGGGAGGGCCGAGGACAAAAACATTCAGTACTTC
CASSRLVGRAEDKNIQYF
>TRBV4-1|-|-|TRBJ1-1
TGCGCCAGCAGCCAGGACCGGGAACTCCGGGCTTTCTTT
CASSQDRELRAFF
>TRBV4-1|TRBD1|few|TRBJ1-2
TGCGCCAGCAGCCAGGGACAGGGGATGGGCTACACCTTC
CASSQGQGMGYTF
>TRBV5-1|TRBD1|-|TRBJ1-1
TGCGCCAGCAGCCTAGGGACAGGGAACACTGAAGCTTTCTTT
CASSLGTGNTEAFF
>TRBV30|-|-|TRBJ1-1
TGTGCCTGGGAGACGGGAGGAGCAAACACTGAAGCTTTCTTT
CAWETGGANTEAFF
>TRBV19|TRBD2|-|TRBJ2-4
TGTGCCAGTAGTATAGATAGTAGGGGAGGGGTGGGAAACATTCAGTACTTC
CASSIDSRGGVGNIQYF
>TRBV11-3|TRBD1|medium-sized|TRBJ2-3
TGTGCCAGCAGCCTACAGGGGGCGACAGATACGCAGTATTTT
CASSLQGATDTQYF
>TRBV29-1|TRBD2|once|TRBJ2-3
TGCAGCGTTTGGGGACTAGCGGTCACAGATACGCAGTATTTT
CSVWGLAVTDTQYF
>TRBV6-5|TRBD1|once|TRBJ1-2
TGTGCCAGCAGTTACAGGACAGGGGTTGGCTACACCTTC
CASSYRTGVGYTF
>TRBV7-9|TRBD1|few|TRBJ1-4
TGTGCCAGCAGCGGAAGGGACAGCCTTAATGAAAAACTGTTTTTT
CASSGRDSLNEKLFF
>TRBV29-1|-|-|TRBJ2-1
TGCAGCGTTGTGGCCAGGTCCTACAATGAGCAGTTCTTC
CSVVARSYNEQFF
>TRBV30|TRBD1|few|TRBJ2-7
TGTGCCTGGAGTGGACAGGGGTCAAACCGTAATTACGAGCAGTACTTC
CAWSGQGSNRNYEQYF
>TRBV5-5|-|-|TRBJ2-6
TGTGCCAGCAGCCAGCTCAGCGAGGCTGGGGCCAACGTCCTGACTTTC
CASSQLSEAGANVLTF
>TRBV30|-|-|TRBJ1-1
TGTGCCTGGACCCCGCCGGGGGGCGGTTGGACTGAAGCTTTCTTT
CAWTPPGGGWTEAFF
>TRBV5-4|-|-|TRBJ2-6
TGTGCCAGCAGCGCAGATAACAGGGCTGGGGCCAACGTCCTGACTTTC
CASSADNRAGANVLTF
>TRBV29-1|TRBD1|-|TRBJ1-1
TGCAGCGTTGTCCTACAGGGGAAGATCACTGAAGCTTTCTTT
CSVVLQGKITEAFF
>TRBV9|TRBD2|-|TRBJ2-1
TGTGCCAGCAGCATAATAGCGGGCGCTTACAATGAGCAGTTCTTC
CASSIIAGAYNEQFF
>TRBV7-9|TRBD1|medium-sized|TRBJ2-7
TGTGCCAGCAGCTCTCCGGGACAGGGAATGTACGAGCAGTACTTC
CASSSPGQGMYEQYF
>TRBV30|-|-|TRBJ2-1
TGTGCCTGGAGTGCGGACTTTTCATACAATGAGCAGTTCTTC
CAWSADFSYNEQFF
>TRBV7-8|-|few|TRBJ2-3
TGTGCCAGCAGCTTAACAGGGACCGCAGATACGCAGTATTTT
CASSLTGTADTQYF
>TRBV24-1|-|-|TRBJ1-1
TGTGCCACCAGTGATTCACAGGGTATCCCTGAAGCTTTCTTT
CATSDSQGIPEAFF
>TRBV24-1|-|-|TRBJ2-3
TGTGCCACCAGTGACACGGGAGAGCTAACAGATACGCAGTATTTT
CATSDTGELTDTQYF
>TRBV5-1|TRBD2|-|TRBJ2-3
TGCGCCAGCAGCATCGAAAAAGCGGGGGTGACAGATACGCAGTATTTT
CASSIEKAGVTDTQYF
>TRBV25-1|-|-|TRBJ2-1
TGTGCCAGCATTGCGGGGCTATCGTACAATGAGCAGTTCTTC
CASIAGLSYNEQFF
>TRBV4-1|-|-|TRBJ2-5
TGCGCCAGCAGCCAAGATTATAGGGAACTAGAGGCCCAAGAGACCCAGTACTTC
CASSQDYRELEAQETQYF
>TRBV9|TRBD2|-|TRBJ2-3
TGTGCCAGCAGCGCGACTAGCGGGAGGGCCGGCACAGATACGCAGTATTTT
CASSATSGRAGTDTQYF
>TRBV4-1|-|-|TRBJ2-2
TGCGCCAGCAGCCGAGCTAGGGGTCCCGGGGAGCTGTTTTTT
CASSRARGPGELFF
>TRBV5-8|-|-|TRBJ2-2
TGTGCCAGCAGCTCCTACAGGGTGAAGCCCGGGGAGCTGTTTTTT
CASSSYRVKPGELFF
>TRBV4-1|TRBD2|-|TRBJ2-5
TGCGCCAGCAGCCAAGTGGCTAGCGGTCAAGAGACCCAGTACTTC
CASSQVASGQETQYF
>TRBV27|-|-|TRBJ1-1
TGTGCCAGCAGGGACTCTGGGTCGTACACTGAAGCTTTCTTT
CASRDSGSYTEAFF
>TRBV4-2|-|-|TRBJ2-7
TGTGCCAGCAGCCAAGGACTCTACTCCTACGAGCAGTACTTC
CASSQGLYSYEQYF
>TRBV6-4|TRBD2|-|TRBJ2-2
TGTGCCAGCAGTGAATCCAGCGGGAGGGCCACCGGGGAGCTGTTTTTT
CASSESSGRATGELFF
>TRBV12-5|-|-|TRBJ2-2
TGTGCTAGTGGTTTGGACACTGGGGCCACCGGGGAGCTGTTTTTT
CASGLDTGATGELFF
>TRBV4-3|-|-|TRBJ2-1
TGCGCCAGCAGCCAAGACGGCGGCAGCTATGAGCAGTTCTTC
CASSQDGGSYEQFF
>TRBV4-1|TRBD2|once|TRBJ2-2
TGCGCCAGCAGCCTGCCCTGGACTAGCGGGGGAGTTACCGGGGAGCTGTTTTTT
CASSLPWTSGGVTGELFF
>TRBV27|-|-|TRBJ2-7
TGTGCCAGCAGTTCCATCTTGGGGAGTAACTCCTACGAGCAGTACTTC
CASSSILGSNSYEQYF
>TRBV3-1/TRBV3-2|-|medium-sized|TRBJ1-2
TGTGCCAGCAGCCAAGATCGTAGCAGGGGCTATGGCTACACCTTC
CASSQDRSRGYGYTF
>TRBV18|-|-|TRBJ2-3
TGTGCCAGCTCACCAATGGACAGCTACCGACCGGATACGCAGTATTTT
CASSPMDSYRPDTQYF
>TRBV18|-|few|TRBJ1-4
TGTGCCAGCTCACCATGGGGAGCTAATGAAAAACTGTTTTTT
CASSPWGANEKLFF
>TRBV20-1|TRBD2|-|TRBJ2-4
TGCAGTGCTTCCGCGGGGGACATTCAGTACTTC
CSASAGDIQYF
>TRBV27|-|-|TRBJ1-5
TGTGCCAGCAGCCCCGGGACACTTTATAGCAATCAGCCCCAGCATTTT
CASSPGTLYSNQPQHF
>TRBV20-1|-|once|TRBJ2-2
TGCAGTGCCGGGGGAGGAGGGGAGCTGTTTTTT
CSAGGGGELFF
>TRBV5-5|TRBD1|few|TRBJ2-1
TGTGCCAGCAGCCTATACAGGGGGCATGGGAATGAGCAGTTCTTC
CASSLYRGHGNEQFF
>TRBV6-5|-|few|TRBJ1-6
TGTGCCAGCAGTTACTCCCCAGGGTTGGATTCACCCCTCCACTTT
CASSYSPGLDSPLHF
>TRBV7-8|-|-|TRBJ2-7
TGTGCCAGCAGCAAACCCACTTCTCCCTACGAGCAGTACTTC
CASSKPTSPYEQYF
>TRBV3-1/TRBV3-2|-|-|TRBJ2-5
TGTGCCAGCAGCCAAGATATGGAGGACCGGAGGACCCAGTACTTC
CASSQDMEDRRTQYF
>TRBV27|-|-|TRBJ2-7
TGTGCCAGCAGTTCCCCCTCCCGCGAGCAGTACTTC
CASSSPSREQYF
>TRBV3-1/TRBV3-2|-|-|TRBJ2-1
TGTGCCAGCAGACCCGACAGCTACAATGAGCAGTTCTTC
CASRPDSYNEQFF
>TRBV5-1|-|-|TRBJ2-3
TGCGCCAGCAGCTTGAGCCACAACCTCGGGCAGCGGAGAGATACGCAGTATTTT
CASSLSHNLGQRRDTQYF
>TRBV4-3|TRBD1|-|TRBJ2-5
TGCGCCAGCAGCCAGGGGACAGGGGGGAAGGCGGAGACCCAGTACTTC
CASSQGTGGKAETQYF
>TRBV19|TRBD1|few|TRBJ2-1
TGTGCCAGTAGCCCGGGACAGGGGGCGGGTAATGAGCAGTTCTTC
CASSPGQGAGNEQFF
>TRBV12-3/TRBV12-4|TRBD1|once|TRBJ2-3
TGTGCCAGCAGTTTAGCGGGACAGGGGAATTATTTT
CASSLAGQGNYF
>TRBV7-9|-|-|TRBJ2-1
TGTGCCAGCAGCTTAGAGTCGGCCCGACCTTCACAGGAGCAGTTCTTC
CASSLESARPSQEQFF
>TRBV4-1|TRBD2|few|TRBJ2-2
TGCGCCAGCAGCCAAGCTCCGGGACTAGCGGGAGCGCACACCGGGGAGCTGTTTTTT
CASSQAPGLAGAHTGELFF
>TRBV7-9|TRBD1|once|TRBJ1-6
TGTGCCAGCAGCTCGTTCACGGACAGGACTGATTCACCCCTCCACTTT
CASSSFTDRTDSPLHF
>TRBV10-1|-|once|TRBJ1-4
TGCGCCGGACTCGGCGGGGATCATGAAAAACTGTTTTTT
CAGLGGDHEKLFF